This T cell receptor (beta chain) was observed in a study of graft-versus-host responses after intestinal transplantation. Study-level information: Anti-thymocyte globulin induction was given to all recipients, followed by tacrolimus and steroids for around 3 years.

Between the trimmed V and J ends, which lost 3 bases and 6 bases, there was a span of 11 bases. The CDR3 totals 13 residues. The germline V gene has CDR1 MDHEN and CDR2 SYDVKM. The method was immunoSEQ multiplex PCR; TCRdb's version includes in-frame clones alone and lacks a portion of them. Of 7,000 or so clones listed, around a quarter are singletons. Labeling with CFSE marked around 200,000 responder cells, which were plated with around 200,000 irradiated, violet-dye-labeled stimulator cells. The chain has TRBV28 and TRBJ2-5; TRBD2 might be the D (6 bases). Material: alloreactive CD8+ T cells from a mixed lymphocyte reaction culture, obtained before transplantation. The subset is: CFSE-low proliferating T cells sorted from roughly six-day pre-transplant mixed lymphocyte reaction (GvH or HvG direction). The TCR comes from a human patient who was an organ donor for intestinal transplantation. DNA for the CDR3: TGTGCCAGCAGTTTTGGGGGGAGGAAGACCCAGTACTTC. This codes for CASSFGGRKTQYF.